This T cell receptor beta chain is from a study of shared clonotypes between healthy human individuals. Study background: The donors, a couple of women and three men, were aged 18 to 49.

Of note for this clone: Its antigen remains unknown.

Deep-level settings were used for running the assay. The method was immunoSEQ multiplex PCR; TCRdb's version includes in-frame clones alone and lacks a portion of them. The sample lists about 490,000 clones, approximately 80% occurring once. Study findings and constraints: Donor clonotype sharing was expected to depend on sequencing depth.

Germline V gene data show CDR1 as SGDLS and CDR2 as YYNGEE. With V trimmed by 6 bases and J by 4 bases, 8 bases remained unmatched. This CDR3 spans 14 amino acids. The material sequenced was PBMCs. The source of this sequence is a woman aged 40 to 50 in good health. Some clones in this sample may be carry-over from other donors' samples. The rearrangement uses TRBV9 and TRBJ2-3, with 7 positions matching TRBD2. The CDR3 region is CASNREGRADTQYF. CDR3 nucleotides: TGTGCCAGCAATAGGGAGGGTAGGGCAGATACGCAGTATTTT.